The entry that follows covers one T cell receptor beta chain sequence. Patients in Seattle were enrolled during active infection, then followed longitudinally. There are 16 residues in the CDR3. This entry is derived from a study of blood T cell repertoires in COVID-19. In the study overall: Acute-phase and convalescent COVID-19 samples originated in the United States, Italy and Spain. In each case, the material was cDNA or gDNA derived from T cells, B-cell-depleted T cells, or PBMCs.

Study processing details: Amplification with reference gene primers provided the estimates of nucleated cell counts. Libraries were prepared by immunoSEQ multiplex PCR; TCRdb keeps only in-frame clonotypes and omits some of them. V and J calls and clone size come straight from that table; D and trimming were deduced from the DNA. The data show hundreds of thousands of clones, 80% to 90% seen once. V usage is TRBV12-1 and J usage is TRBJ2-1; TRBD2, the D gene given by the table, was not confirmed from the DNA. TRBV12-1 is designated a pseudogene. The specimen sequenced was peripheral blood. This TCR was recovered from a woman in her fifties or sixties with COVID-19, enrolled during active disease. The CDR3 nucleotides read TGTGCCAGCAGCTTCGTAAAGCGGGCGTCCTACAATGAGCAGTTCTTC. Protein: CASSFVKRASYNEQFF.